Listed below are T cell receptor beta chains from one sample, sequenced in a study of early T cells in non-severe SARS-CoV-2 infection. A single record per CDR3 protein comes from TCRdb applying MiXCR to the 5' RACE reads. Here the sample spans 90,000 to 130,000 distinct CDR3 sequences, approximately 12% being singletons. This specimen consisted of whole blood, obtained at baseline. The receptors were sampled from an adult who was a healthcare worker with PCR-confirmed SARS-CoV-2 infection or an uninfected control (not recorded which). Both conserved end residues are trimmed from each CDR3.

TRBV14 ASSQTQGIGYT
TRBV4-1 ASSQRAGKETQY
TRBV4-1 ASSQVPLTDTQY
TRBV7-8 ASSFMGMNTGELF
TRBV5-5 ASSWGTGAFSYEQY
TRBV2 ASRSQATGELF
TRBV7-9 ASSAALGNVSPLH
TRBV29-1 SLRDRDTDTQY
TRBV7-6 ASSVSGGTGELF
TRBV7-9 ASRLNRGPDYGYT
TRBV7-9 ASSTGTEDTQY
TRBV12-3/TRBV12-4 ASSHRGPGQAF
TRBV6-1 ASIPKWDTNTEAF
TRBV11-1 ASSPEGEIASYEQY
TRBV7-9 ASSLTTNYGYT
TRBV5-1 ASSFGAYNEQF
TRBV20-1 SASWDATNEKLF
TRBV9 ASSVWGGEYGYT
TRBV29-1 SVGSGTGVPDTQY
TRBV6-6 ASSYRVGVEKLF
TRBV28 ASRQLTGGLREQY
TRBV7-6 ASSPRGARGMRNQPQH
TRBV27 ASRLKASTDTQY
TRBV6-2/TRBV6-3 ASGTGGQPQH
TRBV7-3 ASSSREGAGANVLT
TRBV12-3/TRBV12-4 ASSLETGSNQPQH
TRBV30 AWSVGASPKNIQY
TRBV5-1 ASSLGQGNTIY
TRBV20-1 SASKASGGKSSYEQY
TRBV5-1 ASSSEGPGGETQY
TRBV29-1 SVSPGGSTDTQY
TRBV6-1 ASRYRDSFTTEAF
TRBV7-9 ASSLARREKF
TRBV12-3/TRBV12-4 ASTQWGEGQSSYEQY
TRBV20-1 SARAHSLSTDTQY
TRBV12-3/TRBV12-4 ASSPRGRDYGYT
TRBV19 ASDRQGYRANQPQH
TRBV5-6 ASRGHLNTGELF
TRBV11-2 ASSIMGGNAEAF
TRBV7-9 ASSPAALGEKLF
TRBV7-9 ASSSEREGKDTQY
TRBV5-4 AYGTGVQQETQY
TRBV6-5 ASSPRRRRGGSGANVLT
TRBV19 ASRGTAGTTGELF
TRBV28 ASILPGLGEQF
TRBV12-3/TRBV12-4 ASSLATSGRRYEQY
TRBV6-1 ASSSRTGWNYGYT
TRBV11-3 ASRANRNTGELF
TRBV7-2 ASSFGGTETQY
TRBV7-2 ASSSYNQPQH
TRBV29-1 SGADSDNEQF
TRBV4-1 ASSQDGRVEAF
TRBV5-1 ASSLEGQGSEQY
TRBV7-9 ASTPGGLYNEQF
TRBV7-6 ASSPFRPGELF